The 15 T cell receptor beta chains in this list originate from one sample, sequenced in a study of beta chain features in type 1 diabetes. Reverse transcribing all isolated RNA meant expressed TCRB transcripts were sequenced. Using immunoSEQ multiplex PCR, the repertoire was profiled, and TCRdb retains in-frame clones only, with some absent. The sample holds more than 300,000 clones, 7% to 10% seen once. The study, taken as a whole, reports: Significant though moderate, a shortening of TCRB CDR3s appeared in all four CD4+ subsets of Type 1 diabetes patients.

Their antigens remain unidentified. The sequenced sample was central memory CD4+ T cells from blood. The receptor source for this set is a young man with type 1 diabetes.

This sequence joins TRBV7-2 and TRBJ2-7, with 8 bases matching TRBD1. This CDR3 region has 14 residues. Looked up from germline, CDR1 is SGHTA and CDR2 is FQGNSA. J gave up 7 bases and V 2 bases, and 7 bases lay outside the gene matches. CDR3 residues: CASSLFQGAWEQYF. CDR3 bases: TGTGCCAGCAGCTTATTTCAGGGGGCATGGGAGCAGTACTTC.

This clone showed up just a few times. The chain combines TRBV30 with TRBJ1-2, with no clear D. CDR3 length equals 15 residues. The V gene's germline CDR1 is GTSNPN and CDR2 SVGIG (reference sequence). Trimming took off 0 bases at V and 2 bases at J, with 13 bases between the two ends. CDR3 nucleotide sequence: TGTGCCTGGAGTGTACTCGGCCTAGGGAACTATGGCTACACCTTC. Translated, it gives CAWSVLGLGNYGYTF.

In its sample, this clone was seen a few times. The identical CDR3 is also encoded by other nucleotide sequences in the sample. The rearrangement links TRBV7-9 to TRBJ1-5; tentatively, D is TRBD1 (6 bases). The CDR3 spans 14 residues. In germline, CDR1 is SEHNR, CDR2 FQNEAQ (reference sequence). Trimming removed 5 bases at V and 4 bases at J, with 12 bases between. CDR3 DNA: TGTGCCAGCAGCAGGGGAGGGGGGAATCAGCCCCAGCATTTT. Amino acid sequence: CASSRGGGNQPQHF.

The chain employs TRBV5-1 and TRBJ2-1; possibly TRBD1 or TRBD2 for D (5 bases each). This CDR3 region has 13 residues. In germline, CDR1 is SGHRS, CDR2 YFSETQ. Trimming took 0 bases from V and 5 from J, leaving 6 bases between them. In DNA form, the CDR3 reads TGCGCCAGCAGCTTGGTGGGGGACAATGAGCAGTTCTTC. The encoded protein is CASSLVGDNEQFF.

The gene calls are TRBV5-1 and TRBJ2-1; tentative D call: TRBD1 (5 bases). Trimming pared 0 bases from V and 7 bases from J, leaving 14 bases between. Germline assignment: CDR1 SGHRS and CDR2 YFSETQ. The CDR3 totals 15 residues. Here the CDR3 DNA reads TGCGCCAGCAGCTTGGGGGTTGTGGCAGGGAATGAGCAGTTCTTC. Its translation is CASSLGVVAGNEQFF.

V and J are TRBV7-9 and TRBJ1-5; D call uncertain. This CDR3 contains 15 residues. Trimming removed 1 base from V and 3 bases from J, with 10 bases in between. Germline V lookup: CDR1 SEHNR, CDR2 FQNEAQ (reference sequence). Here the CDR3 DNA reads TGTGCCAGCAGCTTAGAGGGTAGACCCAATCAGCCCCAGCATTTT. Its protein is CASSLEGRPNQPQHF.

The rearrangement links TRBV15 to TRBJ2-1; 7 nucleotides match TRBD2. CDR1 is LNHNV and CDR2 is YYDKDF in the germline V gene (reference sequence). The CDR3 totals 16 residues. Germline trimming cut 0 bases from V and 5 bases from J; bases unmatched to any gene: 7. CDR3 bases: TGTGCCACCAGCAGAGAAGGGCTAGCGGTGAACAATGAGCAGTTCTTC. This translates into CATSREGLAVNNEQFF.

This clone was observed a few times. This chain links TRBV6-5 with TRBJ2-7; 8 bases map to TRBD2. The CDR3 covers 16 residues. Trimming at V came to 4 bases and at J to 3 bases, leaving 11 bases not matched to a gene. Germline-derived CDR1 and CDR2 are MNHEY and SVGAGI. CDR3 nucleotides: TGTGCCAGCAGTTCTTTAGGTAGCGGGGAAAACTACGAGCAGTACTTC. Encoded protein: CASSSLGSGENYEQYF.

This clone turned up a few times. The gene calls are TRBV30 and TRBJ1-1, with 10 bases matching TRBD1. The CDR3 has 18 amino acids. CDR1 and CDR2 from the germline V gene are GTSNPN and SVGIG (reference sequence). The junction had 15 bases not matched to a gene; V was cut back by 0 bases and J by 5 bases. The CDR3, as DNA: TGTGCCTGGAGTGTCTCCCTTACCGGGACAGGGGCTCGAACTGAAGCTTTCTTT. It yields the protein CAWSVSLTGTGARTEAFF.

The sample holds a few counts of this clone. The chain has TRBV18 and TRBJ1-3; D unresolved. CDR1 is KGHSH and CDR2 is LQKENI in the germline V gene. V lost 5 bases and J 0 bases, leaving 14 bases between the germline ends. This CDR3 is 16 amino acids long. The CDR3 loop reads CASSSGPAHSGNTIYF. DNA for the CDR3: TGTGCCAGCTCATCAGGTCCAGCGCACTCTGGAAACACCATATATTTT.

On this clone itself: A junction end diverges from the germline sequence, so it may reflect a read error. The rearrangement uses TRBV5-5 and TRBJ2-5; 7 nucleotides align to TRBD1. Germline CDR1 is SGHKS and CDR2 is YYEKEE (reference sequence). This CDR3 contains 14 residues. As DNA, the CDR3 is TGTGCCAGCAGCCAGACAGCTGTAACCCGGGACAGAAACTTC. Residues: CASSQTAVTRDRNF.

The chain employs TRBV27 and TRBJ2-7; TRBD1 agrees at 9 bases. Germline V gene lookup returns CDR1 MNHEY and CDR2 SMNVEV (reference sequence). Unmatched junction bases numbered 10, after V lost 8 bases and J lost 5 bases. The CDR3 sequence is 14 residues long. DNA of the CDR3: TGTGCCAGCCGAACGGGACAGGGTTCCCACGAGCAGTACTTC. This gives the protein CASRTGQGSHEQYF.

This clone showed up just a few times. The chain uses TRBV19 and TRBJ2-4, with D maybe TRBD1 (5 bases). V lost 3 bases and J 2 bases, leaving 8 bases between the germline ends. The CDR3 spans 14 residues. Germline V gene lookup returns CDR1 LNHDA and CDR2 SQIVND (reference sequence). In DNA form, the CDR3 reads TGTGCCAGTAGTATGCAGGGAACCAAAAACATTCAGTACTTC. Protein: CASSMQGTKNIQYF.

This clone was observed a handful of times. The chain joins TRBV14 to TRBJ2-5, with D perhaps matching TRBD2 (7 bases). V lost 0 bases to trimming and J lost 5 bases, with 19 bases between them. Germline lookup yields CDR1 SGHDN and CDR2 FVKESK. The CDR3 runs to 17 residues. The CDR3: CASSQETGGPAMETQYF. CDR3 sequence (DNA): TGTGCCAGCAGCCAAGAAACCGGGGGGCCGGCTATGGAGACCCAGTACTTC.

The chain carries TRBV28 and TRBJ2-7, with unresolved D. Germline V lookup: CDR1 MDHEN, CDR2 SYDVKM. Trimming took 2 bases from V and 6 from J, leaving 8 bases between them. The CDR3 contains 12 residues. The CDR3 reads CASSLVTVEQYF. The CDR3 DNA sequence: TGTGCCAGCAGTTTAGTAACAGTCGAGCAGTACTTC.